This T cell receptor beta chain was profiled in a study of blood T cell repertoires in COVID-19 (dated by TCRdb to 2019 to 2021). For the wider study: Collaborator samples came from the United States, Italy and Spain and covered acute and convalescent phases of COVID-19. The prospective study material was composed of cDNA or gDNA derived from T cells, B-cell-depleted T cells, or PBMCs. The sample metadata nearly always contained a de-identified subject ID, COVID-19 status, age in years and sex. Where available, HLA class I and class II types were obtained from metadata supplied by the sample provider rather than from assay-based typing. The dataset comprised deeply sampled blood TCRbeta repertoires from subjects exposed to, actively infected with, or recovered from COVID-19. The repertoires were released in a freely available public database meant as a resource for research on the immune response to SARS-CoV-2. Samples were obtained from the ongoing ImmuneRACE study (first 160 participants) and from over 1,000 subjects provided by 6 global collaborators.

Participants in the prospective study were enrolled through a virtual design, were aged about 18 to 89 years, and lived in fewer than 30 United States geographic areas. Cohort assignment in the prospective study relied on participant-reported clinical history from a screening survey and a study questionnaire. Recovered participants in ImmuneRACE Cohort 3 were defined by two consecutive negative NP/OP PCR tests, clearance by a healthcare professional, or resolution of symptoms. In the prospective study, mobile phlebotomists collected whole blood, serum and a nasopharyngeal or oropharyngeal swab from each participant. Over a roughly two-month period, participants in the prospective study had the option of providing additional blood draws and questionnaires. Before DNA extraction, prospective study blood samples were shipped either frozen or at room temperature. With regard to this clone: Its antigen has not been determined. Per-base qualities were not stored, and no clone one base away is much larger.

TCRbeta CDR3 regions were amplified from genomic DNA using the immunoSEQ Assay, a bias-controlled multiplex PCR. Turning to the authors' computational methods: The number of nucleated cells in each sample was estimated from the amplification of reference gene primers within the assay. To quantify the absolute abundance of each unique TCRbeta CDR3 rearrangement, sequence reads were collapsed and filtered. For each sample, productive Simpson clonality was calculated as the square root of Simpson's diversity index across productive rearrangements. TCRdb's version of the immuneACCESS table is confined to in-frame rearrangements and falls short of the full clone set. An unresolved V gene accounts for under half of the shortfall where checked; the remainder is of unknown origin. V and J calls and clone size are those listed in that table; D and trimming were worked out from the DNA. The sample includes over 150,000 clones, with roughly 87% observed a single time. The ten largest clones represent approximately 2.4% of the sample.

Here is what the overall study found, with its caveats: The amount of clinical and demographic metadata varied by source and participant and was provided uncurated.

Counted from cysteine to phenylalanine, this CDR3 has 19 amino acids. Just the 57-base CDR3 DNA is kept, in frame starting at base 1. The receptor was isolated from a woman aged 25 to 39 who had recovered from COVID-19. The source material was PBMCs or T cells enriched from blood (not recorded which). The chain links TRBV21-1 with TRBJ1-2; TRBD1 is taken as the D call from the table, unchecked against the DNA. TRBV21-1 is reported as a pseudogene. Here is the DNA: TGTGCCAGCAGCAAATGTAAACATTCCGGGACAGCCATTAACTATGGCTACACCTTC. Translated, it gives CASSKCKHSGTAINYGYTF.